This T cell receptor beta chain is drawn from a study of a mutant IDH1 vaccine in newly diagnosed glioma. On the study more broadly: In some groups vaccination began 4-6 weeks post-radiotherapy; others received it with temozolomide. Earlier treatment was radiotherapy, temozolomide, or both, with most getting both.

This clone was seen only a few times. The target antigen is unknown. Using immunoSEQ multiplex PCR, the repertoire was profiled, and TCRdb retains in-frame clones only, with some absent. Of 50,000 to 65,000 clones listed, roughly four fifths are singletons. The CDR3 is made up of 16 amino acids. The V end lost 5 bases, the J end lost 3 bases, and 18 bases lay between the germline ends. Germline CDR1 SGHVS, CDR2 FNYEAQ. Documented time point: week 47, end of study. Every single dose of the vaccine, 300 ug of mutant IDH1 20-mer peptide, came with topical imiquimod. The sample in question was PBMCs, obtained from a glioma patient whose treatment included an IDH1 peptide vaccine. This clonotype was obtained from a woman aged 50 to 65 with glioma. This chain joins TRBV7-6 and TRBJ2-3, with D possibly TRBD2 on 6 matching bases. CDR3 nucleotides: TGTGCCAGCAGCCCCCGGGCCGCTAGCGTTACAGATACGCAGTATTTT. This encodes CASSPRAASVTDTQYF.